Shown below are 22 T cell receptor beta chains from a single sample sequenced in a study of blood T cell repertoires in COVID-19. The repertoire was sequenced with immunoSEQ multiplex PCR; TCRdb's copy has only in-frame clones and lacks some. This table has a few hundred thousand clones, around 86% appearing once. The sample taken for sequencing was peripheral blood. Every receptor here comes from a woman aged 35 to 49 who had recovered from COVID-19.

This chain links TRBV2 with TRBJ2-7, with D unresolved. CDR3 length: 12 amino acids. Trimming shortened V by 8 bases and J by 1 base, and 9 bases separated the two germline ends. The germline V gene has CDR1 SNHLY and CDR2 FYNNEI. The CDR3 DNA is TGTGCCAGCTTCCAGGTATCCTACGAGCAGTACTTC. Amino acids: CASFQVSYEQYF.

This clone was found once. V and J are TRBV2 and TRBJ2-5; D call uncertain. V gave up 5 bases and J gave up 5 bases, with 9 bases separating them. The CDR3 is 12 residues long. In germline, CDR1 is SNHLY, CDR2 FYNNEI. CDR3 sequence (DNA): TGTGCCAGCAGTAACAGTTGGGAGACCCAGTACTTC. Amino acids: CASSNSWETQYF.

J is TRBJ1-1 and V is TRBV5-8; tentatively, D is TRBD1 (5 bases). The CDR3 spans 13 residues. Trimming removed 0 bases at V and 3 bases at J, with 6 bases between. Germline V lookup: CDR1 SGHTS, CDR2 YDEGEE. CDR3 loop: CASSLVGDTEAFF. The CDR3 DNA follows: TGTGCCAGCAGCTTGGTAGGGGACACTGAAGCTTTCTTT.

The chain uses TRBV30 and TRBJ1-5; 9 nucleotides align to TRBD1. CDR1 is GTSNPN and CDR2 is SVGIG in the germline V gene (reference sequence). J gave up 15 bases and V 4 bases, and 13 bases lay outside the gene matches. CDR3 length equals 13 residues. Written as DNA, the CDR3 is TGTGCCTGGACGCCTTTTGGGGACAGGGCACTGCATTTT. Residues: CAWTPFGDRALHF.

This clone was seen a handful of times. The chain has TRBV28 and TRBJ1-2, with D maybe TRBD1 (6 bases). V dropped 6 bases and J dropped 6 bases, with 17 bases sitting between them. The CDR3 totals 14 residues. Germline CDR1 and CDR2: MDHEN and SYDVKM. The CDR3 sequence: CASSSGEGRHGYTF. As DNA, the CDR3 is TGTGCCAGCAGCTCAGGGGAAGGTCGGCATGGCTACACCTTC.

The CDR3 here is CASSSGTGVEYEQYF. The CDR3 nucleotides are TGTGCCAGCAGTTCCGGGACAGGGGTTGAGTACGAGCAGTACTTC. The chain has TRBV28 and TRBJ2-7; 10 nucleotides agree with TRBD1. Unmatched junction bases numbered 7, after V lost 4 bases and J lost 4 bases. The length of the CDR3 is 15 residues. Germline CDR1 MDHEN, CDR2 SYDVKM.

V and J are TRBV5-1 and TRBJ2-1; TRBD2 matches at 9 bases. The length of the CDR3 is 16 residues. The V gene end was trimmed by 0 bases and the J gene end by 8 bases; junction bases not matched to a gene: 9. Germline CDR1 and CDR2: SGHRS and YFSETQ. The CDR3 spells CASSLDGSGSNYEQFF. The CDR3, as DNA: TGCGCCAGCAGCTTGGATGGTAGCGGGAGTAACTATGAGCAGTTCTTC.

This clone was seen only once. The chain is built from TRBV19 and TRBJ2-7, with TRBD2 matching 10 bases. Germline CDR1 reads LNHDA; CDR2 reads SQIVND (reference sequence). With 5 bases clipped from V and 1 base from J, the junction kept 5 bases outside the gene matches. This CDR3 is 15 amino acids long. CDR3 residues: CASSAASGSSYEQYF. CDR3 sequence (DNA): TGTGCCAGTAGTGCCGCTAGCGGGAGTTCCTACGAGCAGTACTTC.

V gene TRBV6-5 combines with J gene TRBJ2-5; 8 bases map to TRBD2. The trim removed 6 bases at V and 5 bases at J, leaving 8 bases unmatched. Germline lookup yields CDR1 MNHEY and CDR2 SVGAGI. There are 14 residues in the CDR3. The CDR3 spells CASRKTSAEETQYF. Written as DNA, the CDR3 is TGTGCCAGCAGGAAGACTAGCGCAGAGGAGACCCAGTACTTC.

This clone has just one count. The J gene is TRBJ2-2, the V gene TRBV7-9, with TRBD1 matching 7 bases. Germline V gene data show CDR1 as SEHNR and CDR2 as FQNEAQ (reference sequence). This CDR3 comprises 15 residues. The J segment lost 3 bases and the V segment lost 5 bases, leaving 6 bases of the junction unmatched. The CDR3 spells CASSRRTGDTGELFF. Here the CDR3 DNA reads TGTGCCAGCAGCAGAAGAACAGGGGACACCGGGGAGCTGTTTTTT.

The chain uses TRBV24-1 and TRBJ1-4; no firm D call. V lost 4 bases and J 7 bases, leaving 15 bases between the germline ends. In germline, CDR1 is KGHDR, CDR2 SFDVKD. This CDR3 has 15 amino acids. CDR3 coding DNA: TGTGCCACCAGTGACCCGGAGGGCGGGAGTGAAAAACTGTTTTTT. It specifies CATSDPEGGSEKLFF.

V is TRBV27 and J is TRBJ2-1, with 14 bases identical to TRBD2. J lost 7 bases, V lost 4 bases, and 9 bases had no gene match. The germline CDR1 and CDR2 sequences are MNHEY and SMNVEV (reference sequence). The CDR3 sequence is 17 residues long. As DNA, the CDR3 is TGTGCCAGCAGTTCCGGGACTAGCGGGAGTCCCGATAATGAGCAGTTCTTC. This codes for CASSSGTSGSPDNEQFF.

The chain combines TRBV10-3 with TRBJ2-7, with TRBD1 as a possible D gene (5 bases). The CDR3 spans 13 residues. V was shortened by 7 bases and J by 0 bases, with 10 bases between the two germline ends. CDR1 is ENHRY and CDR2 is SYGVKD in the germline V gene. In DNA form, the CDR3 reads TGTGCCATCACTCCCGACAGCTCCTACGAGCAGTACTTC. Translated: CAITPDSSYEQYF.

The chain joins TRBV19 to TRBJ1-6; 7 bases agree with TRBD1. V was pared by 4 bases and J by 7 bases, with 13 bases of the junction left unmatched. Germline assignment: CDR1 LNHDA and CDR2 SQIVND (reference sequence). The CDR3 consists of 17 residues. CDR3 residues: CASSTRQGGLMNSPLHF. In nucleotides, the CDR3 is TGTGCCAGTAGTACCAGACAGGGCGGCCTAATGAATTCACCCCTCCACTTT.

The CDR3 bases are TGTGCCAGCAGCCCTTTAGCCAGGGTGGAGTTTGAGCAGTTCTTC. Translation: CASSPLARVEFEQFF. The chain uses TRBV11-3 and TRBJ2-1; D is perhaps TRBD1 (5 bases). Germline V CDR1 and CDR2: SGHNT, YENEEA. This CDR3 comprises 15 residues. V gave up 5 bases and J gave up 9 bases, with 20 bases separating them.

J is TRBJ1-2 and V is TRBV3-1 (or the pseudogene TRBV3-2); 9 bases fit TRBD1. CDR1 and CDR2 (germline): LGHDT, YNNKEL (reference sequence). This CDR3 contains 14 residues. V shed 2 bases and J 8 bases; nucleotides not matched to a gene: 6. CDR3 sequence (DNA): TGTGCCAGCAGCCAATCGGGCGGACAGGGGGGCTACACCTTC. Residues: CASSQSGGQGGYTF.

The chain carries TRBV29-1 and TRBJ2-5, with 8 bases fitting TRBD2. This CDR3 spans 15 amino acids. The J segment lost 4 bases and the V segment lost 4 bases, leaving 11 bases of the junction unmatched. CDR1 is SQVTM and CDR2 is ANQGSEA in the germline V gene. As DNA, the CDR3 is TGCAGCGTTGTGAAGGCCCGGGGGGGCCCAGAGACCCAGTACTTC. Protein product: CSVVKARGGPETQYF.

This clone was observed once. The V and J genes are TRBV7-2 and TRBJ2-1; TRBD2 agrees at 9 bases. The CDR3 runs 16 residues. V lost 1 base to trimming and J lost 2 bases; unmatched junction nucleotides: 3. In germline, CDR1 is SGHTA, CDR2 FQGNSA. The CDR3 loop reads CASSLDASGTYNEQFF. The DNA of the CDR3 is TGTGCCAGCAGCTTAGACGCTAGCGGGACCTACAATGAGCAGTTCTTC.

The chain combines TRBV5-5 with TRBJ2-7; TRBD1 matches at 9 bases. This CDR3 spans 15 amino acids. Germline trimming cut 0 bases from V and 3 bases from J; bases unmatched to any gene: 4. CDR1 and CDR2 from the germline V gene are SGHKS and YYEKEE (reference sequence). CDR3 protein: CASSLAGTGHYEQYF. In DNA form, the CDR3 reads TGTGCCAGCAGCTTGGCCGGGACAGGGCACTACGAGCAGTACTTC.

V and J are TRBV27 and TRBJ2-1; D might be TRBD1 (6 bases). V lost 0 bases and J lost 7, with 7 bases in between. Germline lookup yields CDR1 MNHEY and CDR2 SMNVEV (reference sequence). The CDR3 covers 13 residues. The CDR3 bases are TGTGCCAGCAGTTTATCGAGGGGGAATGAGCAGTTCTTC. Amino acids: CASSLSRGNEQFF.

The chain joins TRBV28 to TRBJ1-1; 8 bases match TRBD1. V dropped 6 bases and J dropped 2; count of bases not matched to a gene: 8. This CDR3 contains 15 residues. Germline V CDR1 and CDR2: MDHEN, SYDVKM. CDR3 sequence reads: CASRAPGGGNTEAFF. The CDR3 nucleotides are TGTGCCAGCAGAGCCCCAGGGGGCGGAAACACTGAAGCTTTCTTT.

V and J are TRBV9 and TRBJ2-1, with a weak D call TRBD2 (5 bases). Germline CDR1 is SGDLS and CDR2 is YYNGEE. Trimming removed 0 bases at V and 12 bases at J, with 19 bases between. The CDR3 contains 15 residues. CDR3 in amino acids: CASSVGQPTTSGQFF. The DNA of the CDR3 is TGTGCCAGCAGCGTAGGTCAACCAACCACGAGCGGGCAGTTCTTC.